This T cell receptor beta chain was sequenced during a study of shared clonotypes between healthy human individuals. Study-wide points: Among donors, the sharing of clonotypes was expected to be influenced by sequencing depth.

Naive CD8 cells lacked CD45RO, underwent positive selection for CCR7 and left out terminally differentiated effector memory CD45RA+ cells. Adult Caucasians living in Nashville, Tennessee made up all of the donors. Here immunoSEQ multiplex PCR was the method, and the copy in TCRdb shows in-frame clones only, minus some. There are about 2 million clones in the sample; over 85% occur only once, and about 1.1% lies in the top ten. About this clone itself: No antigen is known for it.

Trimming left V 1 base short and J 3 bases short, with 15 bases between. Germline loops: CDR1 SGHTA, CDR2 FQGNSA. The CDR3 consists of 17 residues. This chain joins TRBV7-2 and TRBJ2-2; D is undetermined. The TCR was taken from a man aged 18 to 30 in good health. The sequenced sample consisted of naive CD8+ T cells sorted from blood. The CDR3: CASSLVVSGEDTGELFF. DNA for the CDR3: TGTGCCAGCAGCTTAGTAGTATCTGGGGAAGACACCGGGGAGCTGTTTTTT. Variable domain in full (rest from reference TRBV7-2 and TRBJ2-2): GAGVSQSPSNKVTEKGKDVELRCDPISGHTALYWYRQSLGQGLEFLIYFQGNSAPDKSGLPSDRFSAERTGGSVSTLTIQRTQQEDSAVYLCASSLVVSGEDTGELFFGEGSRLTVL.